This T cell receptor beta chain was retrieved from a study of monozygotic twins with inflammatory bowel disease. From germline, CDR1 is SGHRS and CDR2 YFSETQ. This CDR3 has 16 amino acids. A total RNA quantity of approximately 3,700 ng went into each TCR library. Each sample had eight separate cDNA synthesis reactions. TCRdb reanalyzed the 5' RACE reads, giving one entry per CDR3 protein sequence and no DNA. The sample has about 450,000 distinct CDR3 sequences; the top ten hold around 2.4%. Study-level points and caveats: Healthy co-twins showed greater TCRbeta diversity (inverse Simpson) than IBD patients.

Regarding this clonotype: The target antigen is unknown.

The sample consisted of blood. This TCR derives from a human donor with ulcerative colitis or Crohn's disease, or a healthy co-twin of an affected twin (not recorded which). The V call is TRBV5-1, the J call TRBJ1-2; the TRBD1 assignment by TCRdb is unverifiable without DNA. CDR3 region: CASSLAGTGEDYGYTF.